This T cell receptor beta chain originates from a study of T-cell reconstitution after alpha-beta-depleted transplantation in children. Study-level points and caveats: One year post-transplant, T-cell counts and diversity were largely derived from T cells produced anew.

Preparation of the TCRbeta library involved a method that used unique molecular identifiers. TCRdb independently ran MiXCR on the PCR reads; one entry per CDR3 protein. This table holds a few hundred thousand distinct CDR3 sequences, 27% found once. Trimming stripped 6 bases from V and 7 bases from J, with 13 bases between. The CDR3 contains 13 residues. Germline V gene data show CDR1 as MRHNA and CDR2 as SNTAGT. About this clonotype: Antigen unknown.

The receptor's source is a boy younger than two with Wiskott-Aldrich syndrome, due to receive a stem cell transplant. This chain links TRBV6-4 with TRBJ1-5; possibly TRBD1 for D (6 bases). The sequences come from PBMCs, collected before TCRalphabeta/CD19-depleted stem cell transplant. The CDR3 coding sequence is TGTGCCAGCAGCTCAGGGGTGGGACAGCCCCAGCATTTT. Amino acid sequence: CASSSGVGQPQHF.